A single sample gave rise to the 21 T cell receptor beta chains below, sequenced in a study of cytomegalovirus exposure and HLA in healthy donors. PCR amplification relied on 60 Vbeta primers (plus 13 Jbeta primers). Using immunoSEQ multiplex PCR, the repertoire was profiled, and TCRdb retains in-frame clones only, with some absent. This table has roughly 200,000 clones, 70% to 80% appearing once. The specimen sequenced was PBMCs. Every receptor here comes from a girl aged 5-17 years in good health and CMV-seropositive.

The CDR3 loop is CASTRTSGQPQHF. CDR3 sequence (DNA): TGTGCCAGCACTAGGACCTCGGGGCAGCCCCAGCATTTT. The chain recombines TRBV27 with TRBJ1-5; D is uncertain. V gave up 7 bases and J gave up 7 bases, with 14 bases separating them. Germline CDR1 MNHEY, CDR2 SMNVEV (reference sequence). This CDR3 has 13 residues.

The chain couples TRBV13 to TRBJ2-1, with 11 bases lining up with TRBD2. CDR1 PRHDT and CDR2 FYEKMQ come from the germline V gene (reference sequence). With V trimmed by 5 bases and J by 5 bases, 8 bases remained unmatched. The CDR3 is 16 residues long. The CDR3 protein is CASSPRSGGADNEQFF. The DNA of the CDR3 is TGTGCCAGCAGCCCACGTAGCGGGGGGGCCGACAATGAGCAGTTCTTC.

This clone was picked up a small number of times. The rearrangement uses TRBV11-2 and TRBJ1-4; TRBD1 agrees at 7 bases. The CDR3 contains 16 residues. The germline V gene has CDR1 SGHAT and CDR2 FQNNGV. Trimming removed 0 bases from V and 2 bases from J; junction bases left unmatched: 3. This CDR3 reads CASSLEGGTTNEKLFF. CDR3 in DNA: TGTGCCAGCAGCTTAGAAGGGGGCACTACTAATGAAAAACTGTTTTTT. The complete variable domain, with remaining parts taken from reference TRBV11-2 and TRBJ1-4, reads EAGVAQSPRYKIIEKRQSVAFWCNPISGHATLYWYQQILGQGPKLLIQFQNNGVVDDSQLPKDRFSAERLKGVDSTLKIQPAKLEDSAVYLCASSLEGGTTNEKLFFGSGTQLSVL.

The V call is TRBV7-8, the J call TRBJ2-7; TRBD1 might be the D (6 bases). CDR3 size: 20 residues. Deletions cut 2 bases from V and 3 bases from J, with 29 bases between. Germline-derived CDR1 and CDR2 are SGHVS and FQNEAQ. The DNA for the CDR3 is TGTGCCAGCAGCTTATGGCTTCAGGGGTCGCTCGTACCAGGAGACTACGAGCAGTACTTC. Its translation: CASSLWLQGSLVPGDYEQYF. Based on the CDR3 plus reference TRBV7-8 and TRBJ2-7, the full variable domain is GAGVSQSPRYKVAKRGQDVALRCDPISGHVSLFWYQQALGQGPEFLTYFQNEAQLDKSGLPSDRFFAERPEGSVSTLKIQRTQQEDSAVYLCASSLWLQGSLVPGDYEQYFGPGTRLTVT.

V is TRBV9 and J is TRBJ2-2; 7 nucleotides match TRBD2. Trimming removed 2 bases from V and 2 bases from J; junction bases left unmatched: 6. The CDR3 has 16 residues. The germline gives CDR1 SGDLS, CDR2 YYNGEE. The CDR3 coding sequence is TGTGCCAGCAGCGTGGAGCGGGGCCTCAACACCGGGGAGCTGTTTTTT. Translation gives CASSVERGLNTGELFF.

This chain uses TRBV7-2 with TRBJ1-4; D is undetermined. Trimming removed 5 bases at V and 5 bases at J, with 12 bases between. Germline CDR1 is SGHTA and CDR2 is FQGNSA. CDR3 length: 14 amino acids. This CDR3 reads CASSPWARNEKLFF. CDR3 sequence (DNA): TGTGCCAGCAGCCCGTGGGCCCGAAATGAAAAACTGTTTTTT.

V and J are TRBV19 and TRBJ1-6, with D tentatively TRBD1 (6 bases). V lost 5 bases and J lost 5, with 10 bases in between. This CDR3 is 14 amino acids long. Germline values: CDR1 LNHDA, CDR2 SQIVND (reference sequence). CDR3 sequence reads: CASSENRDNSPLHF. CDR3 nucleotides: TGTGCCAGTAGTGAGAACAGGGATAATTCACCCCTCCACTTT.

V is TRBV11-3 and J is TRBJ2-1, with D perhaps TRBD1 (6 bases). CDR1 is SGHNT and CDR2 is YENEEA in the germline V gene. This CDR3 contains 16 residues. With 5 bases removed from V and 0 bases from J, the gap between germline ends came to 14 bases. The CDR3 region is CASSHGTHSSYNEQFF. For the CDR3, the DNA is TGTGCCAGCAGCCATGGGACACATAGCTCCTACAATGAGCAGTTCTTC.

The chain is built from TRBV10-1 and TRBJ1-4; D might be TRBD1 (6 bases). The V end was cut by 2 bases, the J end by 8 bases, with 18 bases between. The CDR3 is 16 amino acids. CDR1 is WNHNN, CDR2 SYGVQD, per germline (reference sequence). The CDR3 loop reads CASSEPHRERGEKLFF. The CDR3 DNA reads TGCGCCAGCAGTGAGCCCCACAGGGAGAGGGGGGAAAAACTGTTTTTT.

The chain couples TRBV6-5 to TRBJ1-1, with 7 nucleotides matching TRBD1. CDR1 and CDR2 (germline): MNHEY, SVGAGI. The ends lost 2 bases at V and 4 bases at J; junction bases unmatched: 10. The CDR3 contains 16 residues. The CDR3 nucleotides are TGTGCCAGCAGTTACCGGACAGGTGCTCATCGCACTGAAGCTTTCTTT. Amino acids: CASSYRTGAHRTEAFF.

This clone was observed a few times. The gene calls are TRBV5-5 and TRBJ2-7; D might be TRBD1 (5 bases). Per the germline V gene, CDR1 is SGHKS and CDR2 is YYEKEE (reference sequence). CDR3 size: 15 residues. Trimming left V 0 bases short and J 0 bases short, with 10 bases between. CDR3 protein: CASSLAEQGSYEQYF. CDR3 nucleotide sequence: TGTGCCAGCAGCTTGGCGGAGCAGGGCTCCTACGAGCAGTACTTC.

This clone showed up just a few times. This chain uses TRBV4-1 with TRBJ2-7; TRBD2 matches at 9 bases. Germline V gene lookup returns CDR1 MGHRA and CDR2 YSYEKL. CDR3 length equals 16 residues. With V trimmed by 1 base and J by 3 bases, 7 bases remained unmatched. The DNA for the CDR3 is TGCGCCAGCAGCCAAGGGATCGGGACTAGCTTCTACGAGCAGTACTTC. This sequence encodes CASSQGIGTSFYEQYF.

The chain is built from TRBV2 and TRBJ2-5; no clear D gene. Germline-derived CDR1 and CDR2 are SNHLY and FYNNEI. V lost 6 bases to trimming and J lost 5 bases, with 10 bases between them. CDR3 length: 12 residues. CDR3 loop: CASSFYMETQYF. The CDR3 DNA reads TGTGCCAGCAGCTTCTATATGGAGACCCAGTACTTC.

V gene TRBV4-3 combines with J gene TRBJ2-1, with D perhaps matching TRBD2 (6 bases). V was trimmed by 0 bases and J by 6 bases, leaving 18 bases between them. The CDR3 runs 17 residues. Germline-derived CDR1 and CDR2 are LGHNA and YSLEER. The CDR3 spells CASSQELAQRGINEQFF. In DNA, the CDR3 is TGCGCCAGCAGCCAAGAACTAGCCCAAAGGGGCATCAATGAGCAGTTCTTC.

The chain combines TRBV7-9 with TRBJ1-1; D is possibly TRBD1 (6 bases). V dropped 6 bases and J dropped 5 bases, with 22 bases sitting between them. Per the germline V gene, CDR1 is SEHNR and CDR2 is FQNEAQ (reference sequence). The CDR3 contains 16 residues. This CDR3 is CASSKRGAGVGTEAFF. The CDR3 DNA sequence: TGTGCCAGCAGTAAGAGGGGGGCGGGGGTCGGGACTGAAGCTTTCTTT.

This clone occurred a few times. The V gene is TRBV7-2, the J gene TRBJ2-7; 7 bases align to TRBD2. CDR1 and CDR2 (germline): SGHTA, FQGNSA. Trimming at V came to 5 bases and at J to 0 bases, leaving 13 bases not matched to a gene. The CDR3 totals 17 residues. The CDR3 reads CASSMGPWRGSSYEQYF. As DNA, the CDR3 is TGTGCCAGCAGCATGGGCCCGTGGCGGGGGAGCTCCTACGAGCAGTACTTC.

This chain uses TRBV10-3 with TRBJ2-5; tentative D call: TRBD1 (6 bases). There are 14 residues in the CDR3. The V gene lost 6 bases and the J gene lost 1 base, with 12 bases spanning the gap. In germline, CDR1 is ENHRY, CDR2 SYGVKD. CDR3 bases: TGTGCCATCAGCCTACAGGGCTTCCAAGAGACCCAGTACTTC. It translates to CAISLQGFQETQYF.

V is TRBV19 and J is TRBJ1-2; D may be TRBD1 (6 bases). Germline assignment: CDR1 LNHDA and CDR2 SQIVND (reference sequence). Trimming removed 4 bases at V and 4 bases at J, with 13 bases between. The CDR3 has 14 amino acids. CDR3 sequence (DNA): TGTGCCAGTAGTACCTCCTTGGACAGCTATGGCTACACCTTC. It yields the protein CASSTSLDSYGYTF. The whole variable domain, filled in from reference TRBV19 and TRBJ1-2, reads DGGITQSPKYLFRKEGQNVTLSCEQNLNHDAMYWYRQDPGQGLRLIYYSQIVNDFQKGDIAEGYSVSREKKESFPLTVTSAQKNPTAFYLCASSTSLDSYGYTFGSGTRLTVV.

The chain uses TRBV2 and TRBJ2-7; D is uncertain. The germline gives CDR1 SNHLY, CDR2 FYNNEI. This CDR3 comprises 12 residues. Trimming removed 7 bases from V and 2 bases from J, with 9 bases in between. CDR3 sequence (DNA): TGTGCCAGCACCACTCTAACCTACGAGCAGTACTTC. Translating it yields CASTTLTYEQYF. The full variable domain, its missing parts supplied by reference TRBV2 and TRBJ2-7, is EPEVTQTPSHQVTQMGQEVILRCVPISNHLYFYWYRQILGQKVEFLVSFYNNEISEKSEIFDDQFSVERPDGSNFTLKIRSTKLEDSAMYFCASTTLTYEQYFGPGTRLTVT.

The V gene is TRBV19, the J gene TRBJ1-1; tentative D call: TRBD1 (5 bases). Germline V lookup: CDR1 LNHDA, CDR2 SQIVND (reference sequence). The CDR3 has 13 amino acids. V was clipped by 1 base and J by 3 bases, with 6 bases between them. As DNA, the CDR3 is TGTGCCAGTAGTATAGCAGGGTACACTGAAGCTTTCTTT. Encoded protein: CASSIAGYTEAFF.

V gene TRBV4-2 combines with J gene TRBJ1-6; 7 bases align to TRBD1. This CDR3 is built from 17 residues. J gave up 2 bases and V 1 base, and 5 bases lay outside the gene matches. CDR1 and CDR2 from the germline V gene are LGHNA and YNFKEQ. CDR3 in amino acids: CASSQADRTPYNSPLHF. The CDR3 nucleotides are TGTGCCAGCAGCCAAGCGGACAGGACCCCCTATAATTCACCCCTCCACTTT.